This T cell receptor (beta chain) originates from a study of control samples from healthy donors and cancer patients. Profiling relied on immunoSEQ multiplex PCR, and the TCRdb table lists in-frame clones only, not all of them. The table records about 130,000 clones, around 94% of them present only once. This CDR3 comprises 14 residues. Per germline, CDR1 SEHNR and CDR2 FQNEAQ (reference sequence). The V and J ends lost 5 bases and 6 bases, in that order; junction bases with no gene match: 5. Specimen: PBMCs. This receptor was identified in an elderly man with head and neck cancer. The V call is TRBV7-9, the J call TRBJ1-2; 11 positions agree with TRBD1. The CDR3 nucleotides are TGTGCCAGCAGCCAATGGACAGGGGGCAATGGCTACACCTTC. It codes for CASSQWTGGNGYTF.